The sequence of this T cell receptor (beta chain) was determined in a study of breast tumors, draining lymph nodes, adjacent tissues. Overall study results and limits: Luminal-like breast cancer showed significantly higher tumor–nontumor repertoire similarity than basal-like. Tumors had less TCR diversity than lymph nodes, more than nontumor tissue.

TCRdb re-called the multiplex PCR reads with MiXCR, one entry per CDR3 protein. The data show more than 15,000 distinct CDR3 sequences, roughly 64% seen once. With respect to this clonotype: The antigen remains unidentified.

In germline, CDR1 is DFQATT, CDR2 SNEGSKA (reference sequence). Trimming shortened V by 5 bases and J by 10 bases, and 21 bases separated the two germline ends. CDR3 size: 14 residues. The source material was tumor-adjacent breast tissue. The J gene is TRBJ2-1, the V gene TRBV20-1, with a tentative D call TRBD2 (7 bases). The clonotype comes from a female donor with breast cancer. Some clones in this sample may be carry-over from other donors' samples. The CDR3 spells CSARGVGAGAEQFF. Written as DNA, the CDR3 is TGCAGTGCTCGCGGAGTCGGGGCGGGGGCCGAGCAGTTCTTC.